This is a list of T cell receptor beta chains from one sample in a study of post-analysis software for immune sequencing data. TCRdb independently ran MiXCR on the PCR reads; one entry per CDR3 protein. This table has around 400,000 distinct CDR3 sequences, 30% to 40% appearing once. Sequenced sample: blood. The source is a girl aged 2 to 9 with multiple sclerosis. Each CDR3 is given with its conserved first and last residue. The D gene is left open where the match is weak. Size is omitted from some rows. Given values are once, few, many or a class for expanded clones.

CDR3 length,J gene,D gene,clone size,V gene,CDR3 protein,CDR3 DNA
15,TRBJ1-2,NA,few,TRBV12-3/TRBV12-4,CASSHLGNLNYGYTF,TGTGCCAGCAGTCACCTCGGGAACCTAAACTATGGCTACACCTTC
14,TRBJ2-7,NA,NA,TRBV28,CASSPRFPSYEQYF,TGTGCCAGCAGTCCCCGTTTTCCCTCCTACGAGCAGTACTTC
16,TRBJ1-2,NA,few,TRBV29-1,CSVASPVRELRRSYTF,TGCAGCGTTGCGAGCCCGGTCAGGGAGTTAAGAAGGAGCTACACCTTC
16,TRBJ2-7,TRBD1,NA,TRBV25-1,CASSETGTGDWYEQYF,TGTGCCAGCAGTGAAACCGGGACAGGGGATTGGTACGAGCAGTACTTC
15,TRBJ1-2,TRBD1,NA,TRBV28,CASSLWGQGDDGYTF,TGTGCCAGCAGTTTATGGGGACAGGGTGATGATGGCTACACCTTC
20,TRBJ2-3,NA,few,TRBV12-3/TRBV12-4,CASSLLAGGFRQGSTDTQYF,TGTGCCAGCAGTTTACTGGCTGGGGGGTTCCGACAAGGAAGCACAGATACGCAGTATTTT
17,TRBJ2-1,NA,NA,TRBV15,CATSRDTRVARENEQFF,TGTGCCACCAGCAGAGATACGCGGGTAGCAAGAGAAAATGAGCAGTTCTTC
13,TRBJ2-5,NA,NA,TRBV2,CASRGSYQETQYF,TGTGCCAGCAGGGGCAGCTACCAAGAGACCCAGTACTTC
14,TRBJ2-7,TRBD1,NA,TRBV5-1,CASSWDRMVDEQYF,TGCGCCAGCAGCTGGGACAGGATGGTTGACGAGCAGTACTTC
15,TRBJ2-1,TRBD2,NA,TRBV7-2,CASRFVGTGGGEQFF,TGTGCCAGCAGATTTGTAGGGACGGGAGGAGGTGAGCAGTTCTTC
11,TRBJ1-2,NA,few,TRBV28,CASSLSRGYTF,TGTGCCAGCAGTTTATCCAGGGGCTACACCTTC
17,TRBJ1-2,TRBD1,NA,TRBV28,CASSLYGMGQSLYGYTF,TGTGCCAGCAGTTTGTACGGGATGGGACAGAGCCTCTATGGCTACACCTTC
15,TRBJ1-2,TRBD1,few,TRBV6-5,CASSGETGQIYGYTF,TGTGCCAGCAGTGGCGAAACGGGACAGATCTATGGCTACACCTTC
15,TRBJ2-5,TRBD2,NA,TRBV28,CASSLGGRAKETQYF,TGTGCCAGCAGTTTAGGCGGGAGGGCAAAGGAGACCCAGTACTTC
14,TRBJ2-3,NA,NA,TRBV12-3/TRBV12-4,CASSLNPGADTQYF,TGTGCCAGCAGTTTGAACCCCGGGGCAGATACGCAGTATTTT
16,TRBJ2-6,NA,few,TRBV29-1,CSVEELKGSGANVLTF,TGCAGCGTTGAAGAGTTGAAGGGATCTGGGGCCAACGTCCTGACTTTC
15,TRBJ2-5,NA,few,TRBV9,CASSVGVGPEETQYF,TGTGCCAGCAGCGTAGGAGTTGGACCAGAAGAGACCCAGTACTTC
15,TRBJ2-7,NA,NA,TRBV25-1,CASREGAGDSYEQYF,TGTGCCAGCAGAGAAGGGGCTGGGGATTCCTACGAGCAGTACTTC
15,TRBJ1-1,TRBD1,NA,TRBV5-6,CASSALQGLFPEAFF,TGTGCCAGCAGCGCACTACAGGGGTTGTTCCCTGAAGCTTTCTTT
16,TRBJ2-5,TRBD2,NA,TRBV20-1,CSARDRGREAGETQYF,TGCAGTGCTAGAGATCGGGGGCGGGAGGCCGGGGAGACCCAGTACTTC
15,TRBJ2-7,NA,NA,TRBV27,CASSTRLGGSYEQYF,TGTGCCAGCAGTACCCGACTCGGAGGTAGCTACGAGCAGTACTTC
15,TRBJ2-3,TRBD2,few,TRBV7-3,CASSITGTRADTQYF,TGTGCCAGCAGCATAACCGGGACTAGAGCAGATACGCAGTATTTT
17,TRBJ2-1,NA,NA,TRBV15,CATSRDRRGGVYNEQFF,TGTGCCACCAGCAGAGATCGTAGGGGGGGCGTCTACAATGAGCAGTTCTTC
13,TRBJ1-1,NA,NA,TRBV24-1,CATSGTRNTEAFF,TGTGCCACCAGCGGGACACGGAACACTGAAGCTTTCTTT
16,TRBJ2-1,NA,NA,TRBV7-2,CASSTGVLAVYNEQFF,TGTGCCAGCAGCACAGGAGTCCTAGCTGTGTACAATGAGCAGTTCTTC
11,TRBJ1-1,NA,few,TRBV7-9,CASSLTVEAFF,TGTGCCAGCAGCTTGACAGTCGAAGCTTTCTTT
12,TRBJ2-7,NA,NA,TRBV29-1,CSVGGPAGEQYF,TGCAGCGTTGGAGGCCCCGCGGGGGAGCAGTACTTC
16,TRBJ2-7,NA,many,TRBV4-1,CASSPDGGPFSYEQYF,TGCGCCAGCAGCCCGGATGGGGGCCCCTTTTCCTACGAGCAGTACTTC
17,TRBJ2-6,NA,NA,TRBV5-1,CASSQNRVAEGANVLTF,TGCGCCAGCAGCCAAAACAGGGTAGCGGAGGGGGCCAACGTCCTGACTTTC
15,TRBJ2-7,NA,few,TRBV2,CASSGAGVPSYEQYF,TGTGCCAGCAGTGGGGCAGGGGTCCCATCCTACGAGCAGTACTTC
16,TRBJ2-7,TRBD2,many,TRBV4-2,CASSQESGGPTYEQYF,TGTGCCAGCAGCCAAGAAAGCGGGGGGCCCACCTACGAGCAGTACTTC
15,TRBJ2-3,NA,few,TRBV7-9,CASSLTGYNTDTQYF,TGTGCCAGCAGCCTCACGGGATATAACACAGATACGCAGTATTTT
17,TRBJ2-7,NA,NA,TRBV15,CATSREAVSGVTYEQYF,TGTGCCACCAGCAGAGAGGCGGTCTCCGGAGTTACCTACGAGCAGTACTTC
13,TRBJ1-5,NA,NA,TRBV4-1,CASSQIESQPQHF,TGCGCCAGCAGCCAAATCGAAAGCCAGCCCCAGCATTTT
15,TRBJ2-7,NA,NA,TRBV19,CASTFSHRASYEQYF,TGTGCCAGTACCTTCAGTCACAGGGCTTCCTACGAGCAGTACTTC
15,TRBJ2-1,TRBD2,few,TRBV15,CATSRGTSGYNEQFF,TGTGCCACCAGCAGGGGCACTAGCGGCTACAATGAGCAGTTCTTC
17,TRBJ2-3,TRBD2,few,TRBV7-2,CASSLGAAGGYTDTQYF,TGTGCCAGCAGCTTAGGGGCAGCGGGAGGGTACACAGATACGCAGTATTTT
15,TRBJ2-1,TRBD1,few,TRBV15,CATSSDETGADEQFF,TGTGCCACCAGCAGCGACGAGACAGGGGCGGATGAGCAGTTCTTC
14,TRBJ2-3,NA,many,TRBV29-1,CSFRTGLTGDTQYF,TGCAGCTTCCGGACAGGACTAACGGGGGATACGCAGTATTTT
13,TRBJ2-7,NA,NA,TRBV7-9,CACSLKSSYEQYF,TGTGCCTGCAGCTTAAAGAGCAGTTACGAGCAGTACTTC